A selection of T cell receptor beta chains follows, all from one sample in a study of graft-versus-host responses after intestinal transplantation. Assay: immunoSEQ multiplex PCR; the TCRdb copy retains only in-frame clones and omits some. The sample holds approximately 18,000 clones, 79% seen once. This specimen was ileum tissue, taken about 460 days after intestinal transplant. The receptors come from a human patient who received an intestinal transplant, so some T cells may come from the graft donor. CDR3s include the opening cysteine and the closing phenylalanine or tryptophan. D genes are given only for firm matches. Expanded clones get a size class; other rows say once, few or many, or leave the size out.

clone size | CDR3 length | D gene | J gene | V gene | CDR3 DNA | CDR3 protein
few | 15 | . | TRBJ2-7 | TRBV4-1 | TGCGCCAGCAGCCCACAGGGTGGCATCACGTACGAGCAGTACTTC | CASSPQGGITYEQYF
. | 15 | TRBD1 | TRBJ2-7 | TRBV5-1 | TGCGCCAGCAGCTTCGGGACAGGGGTCCCCTACGAGCAGTACTTC | CASSFGTGVPYEQYF
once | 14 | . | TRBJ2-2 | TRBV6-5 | TGTGCCAGCAGTTACTCGAGAAACACCGGGGAGCTGTTTTTT | CASSYSRNTGELFF
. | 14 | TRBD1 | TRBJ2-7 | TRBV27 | TGTGCCAGCAGTCCGACACAGGGGACCTACGAGCAGTACTTC | CASSPTQGTYEQYF
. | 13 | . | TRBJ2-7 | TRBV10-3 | TGTGCCATCAGTGAGGCCTCGGCCTACGAGCAGTACTTC | CAISEASAYEQYF
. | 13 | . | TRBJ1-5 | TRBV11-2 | TGTGCCAGCAGCCGGGGGTTGAGTCAGCCCCAGCATTTT | CASSRGLSQPQHF
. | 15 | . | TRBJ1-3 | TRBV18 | TGTGCCAGCTCCCGGATGGAAGACTCTGGAAACACCATATATTTT | CASSRMEDSGNTIYF
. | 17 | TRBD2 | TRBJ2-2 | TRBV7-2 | TGTGCCAGCAGCTCGGGACTAGCGGGACTAAACACCGGGGAGCTGTTTTTT | CASSSGLAGLNTGELFF
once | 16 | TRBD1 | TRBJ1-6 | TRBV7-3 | TGTGCCAGCAGCTTAGGAGGGGGACAGGGAAATTCACCCCTCCACTTT | CASSLGGGQGNSPLHF
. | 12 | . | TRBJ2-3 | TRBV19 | TGTGCCACCGCACTTTCGTCAGATACGCAGTATTTT | CATALSSDTQYF
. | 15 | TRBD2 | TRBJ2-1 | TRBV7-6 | TGTGCCAGCAGCACCACGGGACTAGTGGGAAATGAGCAGTTCTTC | CASSTTGLVGNEQFF
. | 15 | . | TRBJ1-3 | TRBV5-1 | TGCGCCAGCAGCTATGGGACTGACTCTGGAAACACCATATATTTT | CASSYGTDSGNTIYF
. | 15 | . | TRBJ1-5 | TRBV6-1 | TGTGCCAGCAGTGAAGAGGGGCAGGGAGGTCAGCCCCAGCATTTT | CASSEEGQGGQPQHF
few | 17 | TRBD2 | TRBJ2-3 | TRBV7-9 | TGTGCCAGCAGCTTGATGTTAGCGGGGAGTAGCACAGATACGCAGTATTTT | CASSLMLAGSSTDTQYF
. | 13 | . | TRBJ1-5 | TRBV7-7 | TGTGCTACAACGGGAGCTACCAATCAGCCCCAGCATTTT | CATTGATNQPQHF
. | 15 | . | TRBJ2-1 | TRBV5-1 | TGCGCCAGCAGCTTGGCCGCGGACACTTACAATGAGCAGTTCTTC | CASSLAADTYNEQFF
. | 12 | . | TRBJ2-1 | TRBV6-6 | TGTGCCAGCAGTTACTCGCACAATGAGCAGTTCTTC | CASSYSHNEQFF
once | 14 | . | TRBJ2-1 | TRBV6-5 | TGTGCCAGCAGTTACCCGTCAAGAGAAGGTGAGCAGTTCTTC | CASSYPSREGEQFF
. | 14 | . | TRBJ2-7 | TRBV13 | TGTGTCAGCAGCGCGGCAGGGGGGGCCTACGAGCAGTACTTC | CVSSAAGGAYEQYF
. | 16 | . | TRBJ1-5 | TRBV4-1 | TGCGCCAGCAGCCAAGGGACCGCAGGGAACAATCAGCCCCAGCATTTT | CASSQGTAGNNQPQHF
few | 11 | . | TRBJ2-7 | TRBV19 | TGTGCCAGTAGTAACTCCTACGAGCAGTACTTC | CASSNSYEQYF
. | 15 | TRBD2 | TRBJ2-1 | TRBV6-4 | TGTGCCAGCAGTTTACTAGCGGGGGGGCACAATGAGCAGTTCTTC | CASSLLAGGHNEQFF
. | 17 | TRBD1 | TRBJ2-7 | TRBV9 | TGTGCCAGCAGCGGATCTCCCACGGGACAGGGGGCTTACGAGCAGTACTTC | CASSGSPTGQGAYEQYF
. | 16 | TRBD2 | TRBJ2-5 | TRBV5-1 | TGCGCCAGCAGCGCGGGACTAGCGGGTATGAGAGAGACCCAGTACTTC | CASSAGLAGMRETQYF
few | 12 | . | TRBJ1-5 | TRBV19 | TGTGCCAGTAGTATCCGCGGTCAGCCCCAGCATTTT | CASSIRGQPQHF
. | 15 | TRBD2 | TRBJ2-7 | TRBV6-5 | TGTGCCAGCAGACCGGAGGGCGGGGGGTACTACGAGCAGTACTTC | CASRPEGGGYYEQYF
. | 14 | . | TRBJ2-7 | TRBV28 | TGTGCCAGCAGTCCACTAGTGGGAGGCTACGAGCAGTACTTC | CASSPLVGGYEQYF
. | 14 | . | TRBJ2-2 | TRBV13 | TGTGCCAGCTCCCGAGCTGGGAGCACCGGGGAGCTGTTTTTT | CASSRAGSTGELFF
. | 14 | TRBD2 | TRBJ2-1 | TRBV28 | TGTGCCAGCAGTTCGGCGGGGGGGGACAATGAGCAGTTCTTC | CASSSAGGDNEQFF
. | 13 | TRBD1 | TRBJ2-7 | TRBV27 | TGTGCCAGCCGGGGGACAGGGTGGGACGAGCAGTACTTC | CASRGTGWDEQYF
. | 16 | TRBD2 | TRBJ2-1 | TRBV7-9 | TGTGCCAGCAGCCCGTCGCGGGGGGCGGGGTACAATGAGCAGTTCTTC | CASSPSRGAGYNEQFF
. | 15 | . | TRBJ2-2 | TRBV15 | TGTGCCACCAGCAGAGGCAGGTTAGAGACCGGGGAGCTGTTTTTT | CATSRGRLETGELFF
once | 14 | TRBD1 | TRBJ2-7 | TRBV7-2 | TGTGCCAGCAGCTTAAGGGACAGGGGGTACGAGCAGTACTTC | CASSLRDRGYEQYF
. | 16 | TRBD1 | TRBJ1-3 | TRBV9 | TGTGCCAGCAGCGTAGGGACAGGCGGGTCTGGAAACACCATATATTTT | CASSVGTGGSGNTIYF
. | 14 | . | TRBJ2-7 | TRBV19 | TGTGCCAGTTCGCCCCCCGGCGGAAGGTCCGAGCAGTACTTC | CASSPPGGRSEQYF
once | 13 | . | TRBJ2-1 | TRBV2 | TGTGCCAGCAGTGACAGGGGACGTAATGAGCAGTTCTTC | CASSDRGRNEQFF
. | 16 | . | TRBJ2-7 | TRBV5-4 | TGTGCCAGCAGCCCGGGGAGGGGGACAGCCGTTTTTGAGCAGTACTTC | CASSPGRGTAVFEQYF
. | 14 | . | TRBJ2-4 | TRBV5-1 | TGCGCCAGCAGACCCGGGACAGCCAAAAACATTCAGTACTTC | CASRPGTAKNIQYF
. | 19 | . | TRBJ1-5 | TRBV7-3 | TGTGCCAGCAGCCCCACAGAAAGCGACCAAGACAAAGGCAATCAGCCCCAGCATTTT | CASSPTESDQDKGNQPQHF
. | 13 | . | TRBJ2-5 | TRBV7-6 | TGTGCCAGCAGCTTAGGTTCGAGCGAGACCCAGTACTTC | CASSLGSSETQYF
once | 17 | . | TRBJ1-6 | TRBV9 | TGTGCCAGCAGCGTAGATGACCCGGGCTCCTATAATTCACCCCTCCACTTT | CASSVDDPGSYNSPLHF
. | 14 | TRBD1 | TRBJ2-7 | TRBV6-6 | TGTGCCAGCAGCCCCGACAGGGAAATACGGGAGCAGTACTTC | CASSPDREIREQYF
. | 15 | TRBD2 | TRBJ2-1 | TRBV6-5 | TGTGCCAGCAGTTACTCGAGCGGGGGCGGCAATGAGCAGTTCTTC | CASSYSSGGGNEQFF
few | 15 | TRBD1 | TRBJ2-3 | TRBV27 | TGTGCCAGCAGGGGGGACAGATCTAGCACAGATACGCAGTATTTT | CASRGDRSSTDTQYF
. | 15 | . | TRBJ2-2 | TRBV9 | TGTGCCAGCAGCGACTCAGGGGTGGGAACCGGGGAGCTGTTTTTT | CASSDSGVGTGELFF
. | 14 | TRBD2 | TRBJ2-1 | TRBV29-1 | TGCAGCGTTACGCGGGGGAGCTCCTACAATGAGCAGTTCTTC | CSVTRGSSYNEQFF
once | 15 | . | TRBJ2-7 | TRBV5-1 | TGCGCCAGCAGCTTGGACCGGGATTTGTCGCGGGAGCAGTACTTC | CASSLDRDLSREQYF
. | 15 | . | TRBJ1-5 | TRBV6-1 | TGTGCCAGCGCCCCGGGGGGTCTCTACAATCAGCCCCAGCATTTT | CASAPGGLYNQPQHF